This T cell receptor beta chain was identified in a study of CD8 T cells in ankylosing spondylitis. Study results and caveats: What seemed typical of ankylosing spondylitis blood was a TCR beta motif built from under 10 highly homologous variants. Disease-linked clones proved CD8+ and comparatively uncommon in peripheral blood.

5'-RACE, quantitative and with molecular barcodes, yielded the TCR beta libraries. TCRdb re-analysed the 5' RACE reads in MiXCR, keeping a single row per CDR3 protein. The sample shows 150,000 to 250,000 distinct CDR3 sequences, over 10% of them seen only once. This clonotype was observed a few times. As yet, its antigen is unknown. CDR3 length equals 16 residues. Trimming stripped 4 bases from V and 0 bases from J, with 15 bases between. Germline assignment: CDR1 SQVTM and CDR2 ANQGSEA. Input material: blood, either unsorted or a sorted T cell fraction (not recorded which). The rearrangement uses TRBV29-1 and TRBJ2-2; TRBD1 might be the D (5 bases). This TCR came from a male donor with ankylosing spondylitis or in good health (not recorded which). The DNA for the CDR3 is TGCAGCGTTGTGGTAGGGGCTAGGTCGAACACCGGGGAGCTGTTTTTT. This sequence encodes CSVVVGARSNTGELFF.